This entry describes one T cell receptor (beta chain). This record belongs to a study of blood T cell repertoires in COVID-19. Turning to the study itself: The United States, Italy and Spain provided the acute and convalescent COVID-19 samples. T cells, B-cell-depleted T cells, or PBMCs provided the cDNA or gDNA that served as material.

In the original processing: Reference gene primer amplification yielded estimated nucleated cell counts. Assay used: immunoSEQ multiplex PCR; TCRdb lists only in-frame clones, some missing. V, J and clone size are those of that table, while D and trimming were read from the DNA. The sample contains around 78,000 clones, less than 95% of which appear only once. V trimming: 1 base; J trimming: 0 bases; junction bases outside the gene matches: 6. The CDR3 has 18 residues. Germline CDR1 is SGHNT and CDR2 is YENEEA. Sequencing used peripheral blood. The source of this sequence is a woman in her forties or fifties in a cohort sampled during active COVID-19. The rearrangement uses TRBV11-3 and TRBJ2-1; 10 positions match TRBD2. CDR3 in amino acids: CASSLGLAGASSYNEQFF. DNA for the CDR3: TGTGCCAGCAGCTTAGGACTAGCGGGTGCGAGCTCCTACAATGAGCAGTTCTTC. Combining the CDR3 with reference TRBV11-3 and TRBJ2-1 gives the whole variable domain EAGVVQSPRYKIIEKKQPVAFWCNPISGHNTLYWYLQNLGQGPELLIRYENEEAVDDSQLPKDRFSAERLKGVDSTLKIQPAELGDSAVYLCASSLGLAGASSYNEQFFGPGTRLTVL.